The 28 T cell receptor beta chains reported below all come from one sample, sequenced in a study of blood T cell repertoires in COVID-19. Profiled with immunoSEQ multiplex PCR; TCRdb holds only in-frame clones, not every one. The sample lists 110,000 to 150,000 clones, approximately 80% occurring once. Sequenced input: peripheral blood. These receptors all come from a woman between 45 and 60 years old with acute or convalescent COVID-19.

J is TRBJ2-7 and V is TRBV7-3, with D possibly being TRBD1 (6 bases). This CDR3 region has 16 residues. From germline, CDR1 is SGHTA and CDR2 FQGTGA. Trimming left V 5 bases short and J 0 bases short, with 17 bases between. CDR3 coding DNA: TGTGCCAGCAGCATTCCGGGACACAGAAACTCCTACGAGCAGTACTTC. Its protein is CASSIPGHRNSYEQYF.

The chain is built from TRBV28 and TRBJ1-5; the D gene is possibly TRBD1 (6 bases). Germline lookup yields CDR1 MDHEN and CDR2 SYDVKM. Trimming pared 4 bases from V and 0 bases from J, leaving 16 bases between. The CDR3 is 17 amino acids. CDR3 DNA: TGTGCCAGCAGTTCCCCGTCCAGACAGGTTAGCAATCAGCCCCAGCATTTT. Its protein product is CASSSPSRQVSNQPQHF.

The chain carries TRBV10-3 and TRBJ2-7, with D maybe TRBD2 (7 bases). The CDR3 is 14 residues long. Per germline, CDR1 ENHRY and CDR2 SYGVKD. Trimming took off 7 bases at V and 0 bases at J, with 13 bases between the two ends. The chain's CDR3 is CAIMGGQASYEQYF. CDR3 coding DNA: TGTGCCATCATGGGGGGGCAGGCCTCCTACGAGCAGTACTTC.

This chain joins TRBV30 and TRBJ1-5; 7 nucleotides align to TRBD1. CDR3 size: 14 residues. Per the germline V gene, CDR1 is GTSNPN and CDR2 is SVGIG (reference sequence). The V gene end was trimmed by 5 bases and the J gene end by 4 bases; junction bases not matched to a gene: 8. Here the CDR3 reads CAWAPDRINQPQHF. The CDR3 bases are TGTGCCTGGGCCCCGGACAGGATTAATCAGCCCCAGCATTTT.

The rearrangement joins TRBV6-6 to TRBJ1-1, with a possible D match to TRBD1 (6 bases). Germline V gene lookup returns CDR1 MNHNY and CDR2 SVGAGI (reference sequence). Trimming pared 4 bases from V and 5 bases from J, leaving 17 bases between. This CDR3 comprises 15 residues. The CDR3 nucleotides are TGTGCCAGCAGTTCGTCCCTGGGGGGGCGGACTGAAGCTTTCTTT. This gives the protein CASSSSLGGRTEAFF.

V gene TRBV7-2 combines with J gene TRBJ1-6, with 7 bases lining up with TRBD1. Germline V gene lookup returns CDR1 SGHTA and CDR2 FQGNSA. The V segment lost 2 bases and the J segment 5 bases; nucleotides outside the gene matches: 3. This CDR3 comprises 15 residues. CDR3 region: CASSLLGQNNSPLHF. The CDR3 nucleotides are TGTGCCAGCAGCTTACTGGGACAGAATAATTCACCCCTCCACTTT. The full variable domain, rest sourced from reference TRBV7-2 and TRBJ1-6, is GAGVSQSPSNKVTEKGKDVELRCDPISGHTALYWYRQSLGQGLEFLIYFQGNSAPDKSGLPSDRFSAERTGGSVSTLTIQRTQQEDSAVYLCASSLLGQNNSPLHFGNGTRLTVT.

The chain links TRBV5-1 to TRBJ2-4; TRBD1 agrees at 10 bases. Germline loops: CDR1 SGHRS, CDR2 YFSETQ. Trimming removed 0 bases from V and 8 bases from J; junction bases left unmatched: 2. The CDR3 spans 14 residues. CDR3 sequence reads: CASSLGDRGDIQYF. As DNA, the CDR3 is TGCGCCAGCAGCTTGGGGGACAGGGGAGACATTCAGTACTTC.

The chain couples TRBV10-3 to TRBJ2-1, with 14 positions matching TRBD2. This CDR3 is built from 16 residues. Germline CDR1 ENHRY, CDR2 SYGVKD. V shed 3 bases and J 5 bases; nucleotides not matched to a gene: 3. CDR3 residues: CAISDMGLAGDNEQFF. As DNA, the CDR3 is TGTGCCATCAGTGATATGGGACTAGCGGGGGACAATGAGCAGTTCTTC.

This chain uses TRBV7-6 with TRBJ1-1; D perhaps matches TRBD1 (5 bases). CDR3 length: 17 residues. V was clipped by 2 bases and J by 1 base, with 17 bases between them. Germline V lookup: CDR1 SGHVS, CDR2 FNYEAQ. The CDR3 nucleotides read TGTGCCAGCAGCTTATTGGGGAGGGACGGGGGGAACACTGAAGCTTTCTTT. Protein sequence: CASSLLGRDGGNTEAFF.

V usage is TRBV18 and J usage is TRBJ2-1, with D unresolved. Germline V gives CDR1 KGHSH, CDR2 LQKENI. This CDR3 is built from 18 residues. V was trimmed by 1 base and J by 0 bases, leaving 16 bases between them. CDR3 region: CASSPLFQSTTSYNEQFF. CDR3 bases: TGTGCCAGCTCACCACTCTTCCAAAGCACCACCTCCTACAATGAGCAGTTCTTC. The complete variable domain, with remaining parts taken from reference TRBV18 and TRBJ2-1, reads NAGVMQNPRHLVRRRGQEARLRCSPMKGHSHVYWYRQLPEEGLKFMVYLQKENIIDESGMPKERFSAEFPKEGPSILRIQQVVRGDSAAYFCASSPLFQSTTSYNEQFFGPGTRLTVL.

V is TRBV7-9 and J is TRBJ1-5, with 9 bases identical to TRBD1. V shed 6 bases and J 7 bases; nucleotides not matched to a gene: 7. Germline CDR1 and CDR2: SEHNR and FQNEAQ (reference sequence). CDR3 size: 14 residues. CDR3 residues: CASSWGQGEQPQHF. The CDR3 coding sequence is TGTGCCAGCAGTTGGGGACAGGGAGAGCAGCCCCAGCATTTT.

This chain uses TRBV6-5 with TRBJ1-2; TRBD1 aligns across 7 bases. The CDR3 has 13 amino acids. V lost 6 bases and J lost 13; bases outside the gene matches: 14. The germline gives CDR1 MNHEY, CDR2 SVGAGI. The CDR3 coding sequence is TGTGCCAGCAGGCCGATCCTTGGACAGGCGGGCACCTTC. It is translated as CASRPILGQAGTF.

The V and J genes are TRBV4-3 and TRBJ1-4, with unresolved D. Trimming left V 3 bases short and J 7 bases short, with 15 bases between. Germline CDR1 is LGHNA and CDR2 is YSLEER. This CDR3 has 15 amino acids. CDR3 sequence reads: CASSQAYGVSEKLFF. The CDR3 region has the DNA TGCGCCAGCAGCCAGGCCTACGGGGTCTCTGAAAAACTGTTTTTT.

This chain connects TRBV30 to TRBJ2-3, with a possible D match to TRBD2 (6 bases). CDR3 length equals 15 residues. Trimming took 4 bases from V and 1 from J, leaving 15 bases between them. Germline V gives CDR1 GTSNPN, CDR2 SVGIG (reference sequence). The CDR3 spells CAWNPWRGRTDTQYF. CDR3 nucleotides: TGTGCCTGGAACCCGTGGCGGGGTCGCACAGATACGCAGTATTTT.

This chain links TRBV9 with TRBJ2-2, with TRBD1 matching over 8 bases. The ends lost 0 bases at V and 6 bases at J; junction bases unmatched: 7. The CDR3 totals 16 residues. Germline CDR1 SGDLS, CDR2 YYNGEE. The CDR3 protein is CASSVVQGQAAGELFF. CDR3 nucleotides: TGTGCCAGCAGCGTAGTGCAGGGACAGGCGGCCGGGGAGCTGTTTTTT.

The chain is built from TRBV18 and TRBJ2-5; D is perhaps TRBD1 (5 bases). CDR1 and CDR2 from the germline V gene are KGHSH and LQKENI. The CDR3 is 13 residues long. V shed 5 bases and J shed 1 base, with 8 bases lying between them. The CDR3 region has the DNA TGTGCCAGCTCAGCTGACAGCCAAGAGACCCAGTACTTC. Protein: CASSADSQETQYF.

The genes are TRBV11-2 and TRBJ1-3, with a possible D match to TRBD1 (6 bases). With 6 bases removed from V and 4 bases from J, the gap between germline ends came to 13 bases. This CDR3 is 14 amino acids long. The germline V gene has CDR1 SGHAT and CDR2 FQNNGV. CDR3 nucleotides: TGTGCCAGCAGTCTGGGGGCGTCCGGAAACACCATATATTTT. Amino acids: CASSLGASGNTIYF.

This chain joins TRBV7-2 and TRBJ2-7; 9 nucleotides agree with TRBD1. CDR1 and CDR2 from the germline V gene are SGHTA and FQGNSA. The CDR3 sequence is 14 residues long. Trimming cost V 3 bases and J 5 bases; bases outside gene matches: 5. The CDR3 nucleotides are TGTGCCAGCAGCTTCGGGACAGGGATCCACGAGCAGTACTTC. This sequence encodes CASSFGTGIHEQYF.

V is TRBV2 and J is TRBJ2-3; 9 bases match TRBD2. Unmatched junction bases numbered 9, after V lost 3 bases and J lost 14 bases. The CDR3 spans 13 residues. Germline CDR1 reads SNHLY; CDR2 reads FYNNEI. In DNA form, the CDR3 reads TGTGCCAGCAGTGATTGGATGGCGGGGGGGCGGTATTTT. It codes for CASSDWMAGGRYF.

About this clone: This same CDR3 is encoded by further DNA sequences in the sample. This sequence joins TRBV5-1 and TRBJ2-1, with D tentatively TRBD1 (6 bases). CDR1 SGHRS and CDR2 YFSETQ come from the germline V gene. The CDR3 contains 14 residues. Trimming pared 4 bases from V and 4 bases from J, leaving 12 bases between. The CDR3 is CASSGTKLYNEQFF. CDR3 DNA: TGCGCCAGCAGCGGGACAAAACTTTACAATGAGCAGTTCTTC.

This chain joins TRBV5-1 and TRBJ2-7; D possibly corresponds to TRBD1 (6 bases). V lost 0 bases and J lost 3, with 13 bases in between. The germline V gene encodes CDR1 SGHRS and CDR2 YFSETQ. The CDR3 consists of 15 residues. The CDR3 DNA is TGCGCCAGCAGCTTGGGAAGCGAGGGGGTCTACGAGCAGTACTTC. Translating gives CASSLGSEGVYEQYF.

V and J are TRBV7-2 and TRBJ2-1; TRBD2 is a possible D gene (6 bases). V lost 5 bases, J lost 4 bases, and 15 bases lay in between. The CDR3 extends over 15 amino acids. Germline lookup yields CDR1 SGHTA and CDR2 FQGNSA. The CDR3 sequence: CASSESPGVYNEQFF. DNA of the CDR3: TGTGCCAGCAGCGAGAGTCCGGGGGTTTACAATGAGCAGTTCTTC.

V and J are TRBV5-1 and TRBJ2-1, with 8 bases identical to TRBD2. Germline CDR1 and CDR2: SGHRS and YFSETQ. With 1 base clipped from V and 7 bases from J, the junction kept 7 bases outside the gene matches. This CDR3 has 15 amino acids. The CDR3 region has the DNA TGCGCCAGCAGCTTGCTTACGGGGGGGTTGAATGAGCAGTTCTTC. It yields the protein CASSLLTGGLNEQFF.

The V gene is TRBV7-2, the J gene TRBJ2-1; 8 bases map to TRBD2. The V gene end was trimmed by 5 bases and the J gene end by 5 bases; junction bases not matched to a gene: 11. This CDR3 is built from 16 residues. Germline-derived CDR1 and CDR2 are SGHTA and FQGNSA. The CDR3 sequence is CASSRPGLVPHNEQFF. CDR3 bases: TGTGCCAGCAGCCGTCCGGGACTAGTACCCCACAATGAGCAGTTCTTC.

This clone was observed many times. The rearrangement uses TRBV9 and TRBJ1-6; TRBD1 might be the D (6 bases). This CDR3 contains 15 residues. Trimming removed 0 bases at V and 10 bases at J, with 14 bases between. Germline CDR1 and CDR2: SGDLS and YYNGEE. CDR3 loop: CASSVDFFGGSPLHF. The CDR3, as DNA: TGTGCCAGCAGCGTAGATTTCTTTGGGGGCTCACCCCTCCACTTT.

The gene calls are TRBV5-4 and TRBJ1-6; no clear D. Trimming left V 0 bases short and J 4 bases short, with 5 bases between. Per the germline V gene, CDR1 is SGHNT and CDR2 is YYREEE (reference sequence). The CDR3 extends over 14 amino acids. CDR3 nucleotide sequence: TGTGCCAGCAGCTTGGGTATTTATAATTCACCCCTCCACTTT. Residues: CASSLGIYNSPLHF. Filled out from reference TRBV5-4 and TRBJ1-6, the complete variable domain reads ETGVTQSPTHLIKTRGQQVTLRCSSQSGHNTVSWYQQALGQGPQFIFQYYREEENGRGNFPPRFSGLQFPNYSSELNVNALELDDSALYLCASSLGIYNSPLHFGNGTRLTVT.

This clone was picked up many times. The genes are TRBV6-2 or TRBV6-3 and TRBJ1-6; D is perhaps TRBD1 (6 bases). This CDR3 spans 17 amino acids. Looked up from germline, CDR1 is MNHEY and CDR2 is SVGEGT. V was pared by 2 bases and J by 4 bases, with 15 bases between. The CDR3 DNA follows: TGTGCCAGCAGTTACGGTGGGACACGCGTTTATAATTCACCCCTCCACTTT. This codes for CASSYGGTRVYNSPLHF.

This clone was seen a handful of times. J is TRBJ1-1 and V is TRBV7-9, with D perhaps matching TRBD1 (5 bases). The ends were cut back, 7 bases at V and 3 bases at J, with 12 bases in the middle. CDR1 SEHNR and CDR2 FQNEAQ come from the germline V gene (reference sequence). CDR3 size: 13 residues. DNA of the CDR3: TGTGCCAGCACGGGGCCGGGGGACACTGAAGCTTTCTTT. Translation: CASTGPGDTEAFF.